The clone carrying this T cell receptor beta chain was detected many times. This entry belongs to a study of regulatory T cells in long-lasting Graves disease. Investigators prepared the TCR beta libraries by applying iRepertoire HTBI primers and Arm-PCR of CDR3 regions. One entry per CDR3 protein results from TCRdb running MiXCR on the multiplex PCR reads. The sample shows hundreds of thousands of distinct CDR3 sequences, 16% of them seen only once. Stated time point: newly diagnosed GD, antithyroid drugs for less than 3 months. Researchers made the TCR library from RNA that was extracted from PBMCs. It was American Thyroid Association guidelines that determined Graves' disease diagnosis. This same sample was also taken into another study, of T cells in Graves' hyperthyroidism and ophthalmopathy.

The sequence derives from a woman aged 35 to 60 with Graves disease. The source was peripheral blood mononuclear cells (PBMCs), collected at new diagnosis, from a patient treated with antithyroid drugs.

CDR3 DNA sequence: TGTGCCAGCATCTCAGGGGGGGAGGCTGGCTACACCTTC. Its protein is CASISGGEAGYTF. The chain joins TRBV28 to TRBJ1-2; 7 bases map to TRBD1. The CDR3 runs 13 residues. V dropped 7 bases and J dropped 7; count of bases not matched to a gene: 9. In germline, CDR1 is MDHEN, CDR2 SYDVKM.